This TCR beta chain originates from a study of T cells in Graves' hyperthyroidism and ophthalmopathy. This CDR3 has 16 amino acids. CDR1 and CDR2 from the germline V gene are MNHEY and SMNVEV (reference sequence). What was amplified from RNA transcripts were TCR beta CDR3 regions. HTBI primers were employed in a first-round RT-PCR of the TCR CDR3. MiXCR, applied by TCRdb to the multiplex PCR reads, yields one record per CDR3 protein. The data show roughly 550,000 distinct CDR3 sequences, roughly 15% seen once. As for this clonotype: An end of the junction differs from the germline gene, which may be a read error.

Sequencing input: blood. This chain uses TRBV27 with TRBJ1-6, with D hard to call. The source of this sequence is a woman in her twenties or thirties with Graves' ophthalmopathy. The CDR3 is CASTLIYGRRNSPLHF. In DNA, the CDR3 is TGTGCCAGCACTTTAATATATGGACGGCGTAATTCACCCCTCCACTTT.